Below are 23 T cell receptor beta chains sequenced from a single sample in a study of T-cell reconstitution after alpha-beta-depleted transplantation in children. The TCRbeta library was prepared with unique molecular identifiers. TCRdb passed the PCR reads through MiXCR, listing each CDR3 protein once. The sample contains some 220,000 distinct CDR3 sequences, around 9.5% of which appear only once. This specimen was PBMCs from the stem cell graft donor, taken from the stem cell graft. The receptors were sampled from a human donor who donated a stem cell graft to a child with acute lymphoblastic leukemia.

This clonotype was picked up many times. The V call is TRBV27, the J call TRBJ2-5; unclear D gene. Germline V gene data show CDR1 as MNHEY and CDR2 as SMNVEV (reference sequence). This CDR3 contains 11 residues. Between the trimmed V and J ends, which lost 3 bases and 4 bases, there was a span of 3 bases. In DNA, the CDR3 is TGTGCCAGCAGTTTGGGAGAGACCCAGTACTTC. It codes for CASSLGETQYF.

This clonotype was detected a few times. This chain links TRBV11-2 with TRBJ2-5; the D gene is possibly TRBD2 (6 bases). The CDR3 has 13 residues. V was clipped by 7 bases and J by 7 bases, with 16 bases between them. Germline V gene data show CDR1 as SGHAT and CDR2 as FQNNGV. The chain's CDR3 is CASTLPGVGTQYF. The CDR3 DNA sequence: TGTGCCAGCACCCTCCCGGGGGTGGGGACCCAGTACTTC.

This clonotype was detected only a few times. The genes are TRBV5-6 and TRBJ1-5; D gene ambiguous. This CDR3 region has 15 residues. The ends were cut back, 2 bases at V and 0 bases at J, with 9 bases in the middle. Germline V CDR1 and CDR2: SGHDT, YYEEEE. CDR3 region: CASSFGRYSNQPQHF. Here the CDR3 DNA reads TGTGCCAGCAGCTTCGGGCGGTATAGCAATCAGCCCCAGCATTTT.

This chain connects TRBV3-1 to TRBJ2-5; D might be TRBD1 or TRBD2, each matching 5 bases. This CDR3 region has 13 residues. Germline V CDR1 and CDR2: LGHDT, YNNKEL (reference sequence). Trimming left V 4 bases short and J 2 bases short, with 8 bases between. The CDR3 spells CASSPGPQETQYF. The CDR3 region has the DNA TGTGCCAGCAGCCCGGGACCTCAAGAGACCCAGTACTTC.

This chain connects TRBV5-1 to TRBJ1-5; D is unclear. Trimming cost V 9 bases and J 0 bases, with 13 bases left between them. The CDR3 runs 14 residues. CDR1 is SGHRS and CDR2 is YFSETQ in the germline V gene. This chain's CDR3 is CAINVHLSNQPQHF. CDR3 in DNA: TGCGCCATAAATGTCCATCTTAGCAATCAGCCCCAGCATTTT. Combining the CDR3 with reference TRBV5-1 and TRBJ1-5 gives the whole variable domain KAGVTQTPRYLIKTRGQQVTLSCSPISGHRSVSWYQQTPGQGLQFLFEYFSETQRNKGNFPGRFSGRQFSNSRSEMNVSTLELGDSALYLCAINVHLSNQPQHFGDGTRLSIL.

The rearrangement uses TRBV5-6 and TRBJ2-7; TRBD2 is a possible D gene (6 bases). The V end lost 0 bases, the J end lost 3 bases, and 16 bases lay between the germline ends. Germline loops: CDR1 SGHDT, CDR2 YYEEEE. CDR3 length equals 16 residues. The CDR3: CASSLGIQGGLYEQYF. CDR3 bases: TGTGCCAGCAGCTTGGGGATCCAGGGAGGTCTCTACGAGCAGTACTTC.

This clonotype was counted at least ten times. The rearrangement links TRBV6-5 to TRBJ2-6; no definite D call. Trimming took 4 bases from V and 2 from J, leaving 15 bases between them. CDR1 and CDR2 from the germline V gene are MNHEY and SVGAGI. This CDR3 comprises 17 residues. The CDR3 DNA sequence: TGTGCCAGCAGTTTCCGCGCTGGAGTAACTGGGGCCAACGTCCTGACTTTC. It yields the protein CASSFRAGVTGANVLTF.

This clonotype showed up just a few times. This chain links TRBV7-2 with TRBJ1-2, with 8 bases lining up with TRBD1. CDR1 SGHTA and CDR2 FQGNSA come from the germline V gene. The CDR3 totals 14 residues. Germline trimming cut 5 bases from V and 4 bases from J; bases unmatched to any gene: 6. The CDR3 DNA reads TGTGCCAGCAGCACCCGGGACAGGAGCTATGGCTACACCTTC. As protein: CASSTRDRSYGYTF.

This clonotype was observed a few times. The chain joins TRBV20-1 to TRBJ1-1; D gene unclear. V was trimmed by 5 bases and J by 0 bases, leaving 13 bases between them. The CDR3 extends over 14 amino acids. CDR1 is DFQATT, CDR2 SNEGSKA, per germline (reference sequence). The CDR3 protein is CSAPVTGLNTEAFF. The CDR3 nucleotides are TGCAGTGCTCCCGTTACCGGGTTGAACACTGAAGCTTTCTTT.

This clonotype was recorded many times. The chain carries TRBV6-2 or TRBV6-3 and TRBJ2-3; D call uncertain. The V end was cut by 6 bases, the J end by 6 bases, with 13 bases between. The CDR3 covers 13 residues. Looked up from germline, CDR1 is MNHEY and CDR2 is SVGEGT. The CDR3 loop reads CASSQRRFDTQYF. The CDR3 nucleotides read TGTGCCAGCAGCCAACGGCGGTTCGATACGCAGTATTTT.

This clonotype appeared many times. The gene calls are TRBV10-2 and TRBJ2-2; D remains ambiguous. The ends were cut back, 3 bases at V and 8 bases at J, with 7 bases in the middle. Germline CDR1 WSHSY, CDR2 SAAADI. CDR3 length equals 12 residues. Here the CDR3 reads CASSDWTGELFF. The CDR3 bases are TGCGCCAGCAGTGATTGGACGGGGGAGCTGTTTTTT.

CDR3 in DNA: TGTGCCAGCAGCCCAAGGACAGGGGGCTTTTTGAACACTGAAGCTTTCTTT. Its protein product is CASSPRTGGFLNTEAFF. The chain recombines TRBV7-9 with TRBJ1-1; 11 bases map to TRBD1. With V trimmed by 5 bases and J by 0 bases, 8 bases remained unmatched. Germline CDR1 and CDR2: SEHNR and FQNEAQ (reference sequence). There are 17 residues in the CDR3.

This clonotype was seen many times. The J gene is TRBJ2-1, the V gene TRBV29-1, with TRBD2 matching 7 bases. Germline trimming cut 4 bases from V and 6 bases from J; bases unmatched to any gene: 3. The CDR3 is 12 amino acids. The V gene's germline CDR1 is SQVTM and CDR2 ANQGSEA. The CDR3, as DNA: TGCAGCGTTGGAAAGCGGGGCAATGAGCAGTTCTTC. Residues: CSVGKRGNEQFF.

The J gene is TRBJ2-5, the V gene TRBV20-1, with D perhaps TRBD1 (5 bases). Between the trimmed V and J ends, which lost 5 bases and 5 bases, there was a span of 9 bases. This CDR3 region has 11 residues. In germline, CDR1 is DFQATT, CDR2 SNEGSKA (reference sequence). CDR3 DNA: TGCAGTGCTTCCCCAGGGGAGACCCAGTACTTC. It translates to CSASPGETQYF.

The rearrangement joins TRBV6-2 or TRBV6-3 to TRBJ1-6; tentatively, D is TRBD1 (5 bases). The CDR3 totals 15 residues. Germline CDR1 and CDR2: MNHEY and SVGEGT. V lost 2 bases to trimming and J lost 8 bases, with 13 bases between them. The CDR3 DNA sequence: TGTGCCAGCAGTTACGGGACGGAATGGGATTCACCCCTCCACTTT. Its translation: CASSYGTEWDSPLHF.

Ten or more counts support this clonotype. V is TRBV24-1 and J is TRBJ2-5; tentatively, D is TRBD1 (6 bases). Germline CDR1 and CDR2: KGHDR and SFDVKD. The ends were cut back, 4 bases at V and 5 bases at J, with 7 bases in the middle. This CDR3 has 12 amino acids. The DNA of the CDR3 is TGTGCCACCAGTGACCAGGGGGAGACCCAGTACTTC. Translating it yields CATSDQGETQYF.

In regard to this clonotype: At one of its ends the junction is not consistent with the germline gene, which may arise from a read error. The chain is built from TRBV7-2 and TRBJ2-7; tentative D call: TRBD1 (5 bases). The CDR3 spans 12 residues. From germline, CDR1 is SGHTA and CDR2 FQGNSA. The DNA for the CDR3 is TGTGCCAGCAGCTTAGGGCCCAGGGCTGTGCACTTC. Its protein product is CASSLGPRAVHF.

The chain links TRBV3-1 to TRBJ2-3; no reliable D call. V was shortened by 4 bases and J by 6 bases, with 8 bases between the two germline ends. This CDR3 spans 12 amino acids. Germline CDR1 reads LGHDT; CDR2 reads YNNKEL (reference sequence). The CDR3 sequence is CASSLSVDTQYF. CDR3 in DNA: TGTGCCAGCAGCCTGTCGGTGGATACGCAGTATTTT.

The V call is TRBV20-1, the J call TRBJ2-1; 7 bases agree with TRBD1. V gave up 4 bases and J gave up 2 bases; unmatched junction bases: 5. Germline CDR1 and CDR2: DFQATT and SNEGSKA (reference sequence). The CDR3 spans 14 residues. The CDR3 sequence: CSATGRGTYNEQFF. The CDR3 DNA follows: TGCAGTGCTACAGGCAGGGGGACCTACAATGAGCAGTTCTTC.

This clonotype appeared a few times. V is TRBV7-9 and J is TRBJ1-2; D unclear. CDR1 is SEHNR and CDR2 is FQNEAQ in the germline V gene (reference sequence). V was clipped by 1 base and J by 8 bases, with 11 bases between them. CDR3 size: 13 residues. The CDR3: CASSLGEQRGYTF. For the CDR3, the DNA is TGTGCCAGCAGCTTAGGAGAACAGCGGGGCTACACCTTC.

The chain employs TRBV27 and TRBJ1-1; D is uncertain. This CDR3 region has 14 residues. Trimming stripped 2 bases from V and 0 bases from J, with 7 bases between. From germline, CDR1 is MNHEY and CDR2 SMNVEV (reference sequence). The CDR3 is CASSLSRLNTEAFF. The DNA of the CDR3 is TGTGCCAGCAGTTTAAGCAGACTGAACACTGAAGCTTTCTTT.

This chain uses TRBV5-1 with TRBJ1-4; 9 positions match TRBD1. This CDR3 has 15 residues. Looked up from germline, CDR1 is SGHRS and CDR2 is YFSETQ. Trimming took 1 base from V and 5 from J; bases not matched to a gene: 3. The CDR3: CASSLTGTGNEKLFF. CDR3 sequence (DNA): TGCGCCAGCAGCTTGACCGGGACAGGGAATGAAAAACTGTTTTTT. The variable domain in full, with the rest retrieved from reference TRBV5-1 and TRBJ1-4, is KAGVTQTPRYLIKTRGQQVTLSCSPISGHRSVSWYQQTPGQGLQFLFEYFSETQRNKGNFPGRFSGRQFSNSRSEMNVSTLELGDSALYLCASSLTGTGNEKLFFGSGTQLSVL.

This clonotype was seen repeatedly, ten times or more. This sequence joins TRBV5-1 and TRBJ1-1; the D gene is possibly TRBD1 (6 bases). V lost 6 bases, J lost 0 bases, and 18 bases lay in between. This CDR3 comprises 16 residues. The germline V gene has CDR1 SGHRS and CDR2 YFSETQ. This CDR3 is CASTTVPRQVNTEAFF. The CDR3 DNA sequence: TGCGCCAGCACCACCGTTCCGAGACAGGTGAACACTGAAGCTTTCTTT.